Following are 14 T cell receptor beta chains from one sample sequenced in a study of T-cell reconstitution after alpha-beta-depleted transplantation in children. The authors prepared the TCRbeta library with unique molecular identifiers. A single record per CDR3 protein comes from TCRdb applying MiXCR to the PCR reads. The sample contains 6,500 to 9,000 distinct CDR3 sequences, about 32% of which appear only once. The sequencing here drew on peripheral blood, taken 60 days after TCRalphabeta/CD19-depleted stem cell transplant. These receptors originate from a boy in the first two years of life who had a stem cell transplant for SCID, so the T cells may come from the graft donor.

The chain employs TRBV11-3 and TRBJ2-1, with TRBD2 matching 11 bases. Germline values: CDR1 SGHNT, CDR2 YENEEA. CDR3 length: 15 amino acids. With 5 bases clipped from V and 5 bases from J, the junction kept 5 bases outside the gene matches. The CDR3 here is CASSELAGVDNEQFF. The CDR3 coding sequence is TGTGCCAGCAGCGAACTAGCGGGAGTAGACAATGAGCAGTTCTTC.

The V call is TRBV4-1, the J call TRBJ2-7, with 12 bases fitting TRBD2. The ends lost 1 base at V and 2 bases at J; junction bases unmatched: 0. This CDR3 has 15 residues. CDR1 and CDR2 from the germline V gene are MGHRA and YSYEKL. CDR3 nucleotides: TGCGCCAGCAGCCAAGGGACTAGCGGGACCTACGAGCAGTACTTC. Amino acid sequence: CASSQGTSGTYEQYF.

V and J are TRBV4-1 and TRBJ2-1; a weak D match, TRBD1 (6 bases). V lost 0 bases and J 12 bases, leaving 18 bases between the germline ends. The germline CDR1 and CDR2 sequences are MGHRA and YSYEKL. The CDR3 has 15 residues. CDR3 residues: CASSQDRANLRGQFF. In DNA form, the CDR3 reads TGCGCCAGCAGCCAAGACCGAGCGAACCTCAGGGGGCAGTTCTTC.

Details on this clonotype: Compared with germline, one end of the junction differs, possibly owing to a read error. V usage is TRBV12-3 or TRBV12-4 and J usage is TRBJ1-2; a weak D match, TRBD1 (6 bases). This CDR3 is 13 amino acids long. The CDR3, as DNA: TGTGCCATCAGTTTAGCGGCAGGGGATGGCTACACCTTC. Its protein product is CAISLAAGDGYTF.

V gene TRBV6-1 combines with J gene TRBJ2-1, with 11 bases lining up with TRBD2. The length of the CDR3 is 16 residues. Germline assignment: CDR1 MNHNS and CDR2 SASEGT. V lost 6 bases to trimming and J lost 3 bases; unmatched junction nucleotides: 7. CDR3 nucleotide sequence: TGTGCCAGCAGGTCGACTAGCGGGGCGATCTACAATGAGCAGTTCTTC. This encodes CASRSTSGAIYNEQFF.

Many counts were recorded for this clonotype. This rearrangement joins TRBV20-1 to TRBJ2-5, with TRBD2 matching over 7 bases. Per germline, CDR1 DFQATT and CDR2 SNEGSKA (reference sequence). V dropped 3 bases and J dropped 0; count of bases not matched to a gene: 7. CDR3 length: 15 residues. CDR3 nucleotide sequence: TGCAGTGCTAGCTTGGGGGGGGTGTACCAAGAGACCCAGTACTTC. It translates to CSASLGGVYQETQYF.

This clonotype is termed medium-sized. The chain uses TRBV20-1 and TRBJ1-1; D ambiguous. Germline values: CDR1 DFQATT, CDR2 SNEGSKA (reference sequence). The length of the CDR3 is 13 residues. Trimming left V 5 bases short and J 1 base short, with 11 bases between. Here the CDR3 reads CSASISGNTEAFF. The CDR3, as DNA: TGCAGTGCTTCCATTTCGGGGAACACTGAAGCTTTCTTT.

By sample share, this clonotype is medium-sized (0.01 to 0.1%). The chain employs TRBV7-7 and TRBJ1-5; the match to TRBD1 covers 8 bases. The germline gives CDR1 SSHAT, CDR2 FNYEAQ (reference sequence). This CDR3 spans 15 amino acids. J lost 4 bases, V lost 1 base, and 3 bases had no gene match. The chain's CDR3 is CASSLGQGKNQPQHF. The DNA of the CDR3 is TGTGCCAGCAGCTTAGGACAGGGGAAAAATCAGCCCCAGCATTTT.

At least ten counts were recorded for this clonotype. J is TRBJ1-2 and V is TRBV9; tentative D call: TRBD1 (5 bases). Germline V gene data show CDR1 as SGDLS and CDR2 as YYNGEE. This CDR3 is built from 16 residues. Trimming left V 5 bases short and J 4 bases short, with 21 bases between. The CDR3 sequence is CASRLSGAGLGYGYTF. In DNA form, the CDR3 reads TGTGCCAGCAGACTTAGCGGGGCAGGGTTGGGCTATGGCTACACCTTC.

The chain recombines TRBV7-3 with TRBJ2-3, with TRBD1 identical over 7 bases. This CDR3 comprises 17 residues. J lost 9 bases, V lost 5 bases, and 20 bases had no gene match. Germline V gene data show CDR1 as SGHTA and CDR2 as FQGTGA. In DNA form, the CDR3 reads TGTGCCAGCAGCCTGCAGATCGGACAGGTGGGACCGAACACGCAGTATTTT. Amino acids: CASSLQIGQVGPNTQYF.

By sample share, this clonotype is medium-sized (0.01 to 0.1%). The rearrangement joins TRBV10-3 to TRBJ1-5; D remains unclear. The V end was cut by 2 bases, the J end by 9 bases, with 8 bases between. CDR3 length: 12 amino acids. Germline values: CDR1 ENHRY, CDR2 SYGVKD. CDR3 nucleotides: TGTGCCATCAGTGAGCCCCTCAGGCCCCAGCATTTT. It yields the protein CAISEPLRPQHF.

A note on this clonotype: A much larger clone sits a single nucleotide away, making a read error possible. The J gene is TRBJ2-1, the V gene TRBV5-6; D is unresolved. The germline V gene encodes CDR1 SGHDT and CDR2 YYEEEE. The CDR3 runs 14 residues. The DNA for the CDR3 is TGTGCCAGCAGCTTGAGATCTGAGTACAATGAGCAGTTATTC. Residues: CASSLRSEYNEQLF.

This clonotype is medium-sized in the sample. This chain connects TRBV7-9 to TRBJ1-1; D may be TRBD1 (6 bases). CDR1 is SEHNR and CDR2 is FQNEAQ in the germline V gene (reference sequence). The CDR3 runs to 15 residues. The V and J ends lost 4 bases and 6 bases respectively, with 18 bases between them. CDR3 protein: CASSSGHSTGAEAFF. The CDR3 DNA reads TGTGCCAGCAGCTCGGGACATTCGACGGGGGCTGAAGCTTTCTTT.

This clonotype occurred a few times. The rearrangement links TRBV24-1 to TRBJ2-4, with 7 bases identical to TRBD1. CDR3 length: 18 residues. V gave up 2 bases and J gave up 8 bases; unmatched junction bases: 17. Looked up from germline, CDR1 is KGHDR and CDR2 is SFDVKD. CDR3 protein: CATSDCPPRGGNKHIQYF. CDR3 nucleotide sequence: TGTGCCACCAGTGATTGCCCCCCTCGAGGGGGCAACAAGCACATTCAGTACTTC.